This entry lists 15 T cell receptor beta chains sequenced from one sample in a study of naive and memory T cell subsets. Two oligonucleotides, mixed equimolar, formed the beta constant-region primer covering TRBC1 and TRBC2. TCRdb ran MiXCR on the UMI-ligation and nested PCR reads and lists one entry per CDR3 protein. The sample has about 150,000 distinct CDR3 sequences; over 15% are singletons. The sequencing input was naive CD4+ T cells from blood. Receptors originate from a human donor in good health.

The genes are TRBV30 and TRBJ2-7, with 10 bases lining up with TRBD2. After removal of 3 bases from V and 2 bases from J, the junction contained 4 bases not matched to a gene. This CDR3 has 14 residues. Germline V gives CDR1 GTSNPN, CDR2 SVGIG (reference sequence). The CDR3 DNA reads TGTGCCTGGAGACTAGCGGGACATCCCTACGAGCAGTACTTC. Translating it yields CAWRLAGHPYEQYF.

The J gene is TRBJ2-7, the V gene TRBV20-1; 10 nucleotides match TRBD1. CDR1 and CDR2 (germline): DFQATT, SNEGSKA (reference sequence). The CDR3 has 13 residues. V was pared by 5 bases and J by 6 bases, with 7 bases of the junction left unmatched. CDR3 DNA sequence: TGCAGTGCTCTCTCCAGGGACAGGGGCGAGCAGTACTTC. It encodes CSALSRDRGEQYF.

The chain employs TRBV29-1 and TRBJ1-2; D unclear. Germline V gene data show CDR1 as SQVTM and CDR2 as ANQGSEA. This CDR3 region has 12 residues. CDR3 bases: TGCAGGGGCGGGAGCCGGAACTATGGCTACACCTTC. Translation gives CRGGSRNYGYTF.

This clonotype was observed a handful of times. The chain recombines TRBV12-3 or TRBV12-4 with TRBJ2-7; TRBD2 matches at 9 bases. The V gene end was trimmed by 6 bases and the J gene end by 2 bases; junction bases not matched to a gene: 11. The CDR3 is 16 residues long. The CDR3 protein is CASRPTSGLTPYEQYF. CDR3 DNA sequence: TGTGCCAGCAGGCCCACTAGCGGGCTTACCCCCTACGAGCAGTACTTC.

This clonotype was observed at least ten times. The chain joins TRBV4-1 to TRBJ2-1; TRBD2 matches 10 bases. This CDR3 is built from 18 residues. Germline values: CDR1 MGHRA, CDR2 YSYEKL. V was pared by 0 bases and J by 5 bases, with 10 bases of the junction left unmatched. The CDR3 region is CASSQDFEVAGGHNEQFF. CDR3 sequence (DNA): TGCGCCAGCAGCCAAGATTTCGAGGTAGCGGGAGGTCACAATGAGCAGTTCTTC.

This chain connects TRBV5-1 to TRBJ1-4; 11 bases match TRBD1. The CDR3 runs 14 residues. V lost 4 bases to trimming and J lost 6 bases; unmatched junction nucleotides: 2. Germline CDR1 and CDR2: SGHRS and YFSETQ. CDR3 protein: CASSRGQGDEKLFF. CDR3 in DNA: TGCGCCAGCAGCCGGGGACAGGGGGATGAAAAACTGTTTTTT.

The chain carries TRBV7-6 and TRBJ2-1; a weak D match, TRBD2 (6 bases). CDR1 and CDR2 (germline): SGHVS, FNYEAQ. The CDR3 sequence is 16 residues long. Deletions cut 5 bases from V and 1 base from J, with 15 bases between. CDR3 sequence (DNA): TGTGCCAGCAGCGGATGGAGGGGCGGGTCCTACAATGAGCAGTTCTTC. Protein sequence: CASSGWRGGSYNEQFF.

V usage is TRBV19 and J usage is TRBJ1-2; no reliable D call. Trimming cost V 7 bases and J 7 bases, with 19 bases left between them. This CDR3 spans 14 amino acids. Germline values: CDR1 LNHDA, CDR2 SQIVND (reference sequence). The CDR3 bases are TGTGCCAGTACCCCTGACACGGGAGGTGGTGGCTACACCTTC. Its translation: CASTPDTGGGGYTF.

This clonotype has more than one count but fewer than ten. The chain has TRBV30 and TRBJ1-5; tentative D call: TRBD1 (5 bases). Germline V gene data show CDR1 as GTSNPN and CDR2 as SVGIG (reference sequence). The V gene lost 0 bases and the J gene lost 3 bases, with 12 bases spanning the gap. This CDR3 contains 15 residues. CDR3 DNA sequence: TGTGCCTGGAGTGTACGAAGGGGCCCCAATCAGCCCCAGCATTTT. Residues: CAWSVRRGPNQPQHF.

This clonotype turned up a few times. This chain connects TRBV6-6 to TRBJ1-4; D is unresolved. From germline, CDR1 is MNHNY and CDR2 SVGAGI (reference sequence). Trimming cost V 2 bases and J 8 bases, with 15 bases left between them. The CDR3 sequence is 15 residues long. CDR3 loop: CASSYEEGSDEKLFF. The CDR3 region has the DNA TGTGCCAGCAGTTACGAGGAGGGCAGTGACGAAAAACTGTTTTTT.

The V and J genes are TRBV7-9 and TRBJ1-1; no firm D call. The CDR3 spans 13 residues. Germline V gene data show CDR1 as SEHNR and CDR2 as FQNEAQ (reference sequence). V gave up 1 base and J gave up 7 bases, with 10 bases separating them. The CDR3 here is CASSLGPEVEAFF. CDR3 DNA: TGTGCCAGCAGCTTAGGTCCCGAGGTTGAAGCTTTCTTT.

The chain recombines TRBV19 with TRBJ1-2; tentative D call: TRBD1 (5 bases). Per the germline V gene, CDR1 is LNHDA and CDR2 is SQIVND (reference sequence). The CDR3 covers 14 residues. Trimming removed 5 bases at V and 6 bases at J, with 16 bases between. CDR3 nucleotide sequence: TGTGCCAGTAGTCAGCAGGGAGTCATGAATGGCTACACCTTC. This encodes CASSQQGVMNGYTF.

This clonotype was seen only a few times. The chain links TRBV6-6 to TRBJ1-2; 7 bases fit TRBD1. CDR3 length equals 16 residues. V lost 0 bases and J lost 5; bases outside the gene matches: 9. CDR1 is MNHNY and CDR2 is SVGAGI in the germline V gene (reference sequence). CDR3 sequence reads: CASSYSLRDSDYGYTF. The CDR3, as DNA: TGTGCCAGCAGTTACTCTCTCCGGGACAGTGATTATGGCTACACCTTC.

This chain uses TRBV28 with TRBJ1-2; TRBD1 matches 7 bases. Trimming took 5 bases from V and 3 from J; bases not matched to a gene: 9. The CDR3 totals 15 residues. CDR1 and CDR2 (germline): MDHEN, SYDVKM. CDR3 bases: TGTGCCAGCAGTCCCTTTCCGGACAGGCACTATGGCTACACCTTC. Amino acid sequence: CASSPFPDRHYGYTF.

V usage is TRBV11-2 and J usage is TRBJ2-1, with 9 bases that match TRBD1. The CDR3 consists of 15 residues. V shed 5 bases and J 1 base; nucleotides not matched to a gene: 3. Germline V gives CDR1 SGHAT, CDR2 FQNNGV. The CDR3, as DNA: TGTGCCAGCAGCATCGGGACAGGGTCCTACAATGAGCAGTTCTTC. Translation: CASSIGTGSYNEQFF.